Following are 27 T cell receptor beta chains from one sample sequenced in a study of T-cell memory formation after mild COVID-19. One entry per CDR3 protein results from TCRdb running MiXCR on the 5' RACE reads. The repertoire includes about 13,000 distinct CDR3 sequences, 15% to 20% of them detected once, and under 60% sits in the top ten. Sample: PBMCs or a T cell subset sorted from them (not recorded which). The receptor source for this set is a man between 18 and 29 years old who had mild COVID-19 (a few samples of this study predate the infection). Cell type and time point are not known.

The chain is built from TRBV15 and TRBJ1-5; D is ambiguous. Trimming cost V 5 bases and J 0 bases, with 8 bases left between them. Germline CDR1 LNHNV, CDR2 YYDKDF (reference sequence). The CDR3 is 14 residues long. The CDR3 bases are TGTGCCACCAGCCTAGCCTATAGCAATCAGCCCCAGCATTTT. Its protein product is CATSLAYSNQPQHF.

This clonotype was seen many times. The chain joins TRBV21-1 to TRBJ2-1; the table's TRBD2 call for D was not verified on the DNA. TRBV21-1 is tagged as a pseudogene. This CDR3 is 15 amino acids long. The CDR3 nucleotides are TGTGCCAGCAGCATCCTAGCGGGGTACCACAATGAGCAGTTCTTC. Translation gives CASSILAGYHNEQFF.

The rearrangement links TRBV28 to TRBJ1-2; D unclear. Germline values: CDR1 MDHEN, CDR2 SYDVKM. The CDR3 has 13 amino acids. The V and J ends lost 11 bases and 4 bases respectively, with 17 bases between them. CDR3 nucleotide sequence: TGTGCCGGCCGAAGTCCGCCTGGCTATGGCTACACCTTC. Protein: CAGRSPPGYGYTF.

This clonotype was picked up many times. The chain uses TRBV7-2 and TRBJ1-6; D is unresolved. Germline CDR1 is SGHTA and CDR2 is FQGNSA. The CDR3 is 14 residues long. V lost 3 bases and J lost 7, with 10 bases in between. The DNA for the CDR3 is TGTGCCAGCAGCTTCTACGCCGGAAATTCACCCCTCCACTTT. Its protein product is CASSFYAGNSPLHF.

At least ten counts were recorded for this clonotype. V gene TRBV4-3 combines with J gene TRBJ1-2; the D gene is possibly TRBD1 (5 bases). There are 14 residues in the CDR3. The V gene lost 0 bases and the J gene lost 7 bases, with 12 bases spanning the gap. Germline V gives CDR1 LGHNA, CDR2 YSLEER. The CDR3 sequence: CASSQDGAGSGYTF. CDR3 DNA: TGCGCCAGCAGCCAAGACGGGGCGGGGTCTGGCTACACCTTC.

The sample holds a few counts of this clonotype. The rearrangement uses TRBV6-5 and TRBJ1-2; a weak D match, TRBD1 (5 bases). CDR1 and CDR2 from the germline V gene are MNHEY and SVGAGI. The CDR3 runs 13 residues. The ends were cut back, 4 bases at V and 2 bases at J, with 8 bases in the middle. CDR3 protein: CASSLDINYGYTF. The CDR3 DNA follows: TGTGCCAGCAGTTTGGACATCAACTATGGCTACACCTTC.

This clonotype was seen ten or more times. The chain joins TRBV7-9 to TRBJ1-6; D unresolved. Germline V lookup: CDR1 SEHNR, CDR2 FQNEAQ (reference sequence). The ends were cut back, 5 bases at V and 13 bases at J, with 15 bases in the middle. This CDR3 region has 13 residues. CDR3 coding DNA: TGTGCCAGCAGCGCGCCCCCGGACCGGCCCCTCCACTTT. It codes for CASSAPPDRPLHF.

The chain links TRBV9 to TRBJ1-6; D is perhaps TRBD1 (5 bases). The length of the CDR3 is 15 residues. V was cut by 4 bases and J by 11 bases, with 19 bases left in between. Germline-derived CDR1 and CDR2 are SGDLS and YYNGEE. The DNA for the CDR3 is TGTGCCAGCAGCCCGCACCAGGGTGGCTCGACACCCCTCCACTTT. Its protein product is CASSPHQGGSTPLHF.

In its sample, this clonotype is large. V and J are TRBV14 and TRBJ2-7; no firm D call. V was pared by 3 bases and J by 0 bases, with 3 bases between. Per germline, CDR1 SGHDN and CDR2 FVKESK. The CDR3 runs 12 residues. The CDR3 DNA sequence: TGTGCCAGCAGCCATAGCTCCTACGAGCAGTACGTC. Its protein is CASSHSSYEQYV.

CDR3 bases: TGCGCCAGCAGCCAAGTCCCGGGACTAGCGGGGTCGGGGACCGGGGAGCTGTTTTTT. Encoded protein: CASSQVPGLAGSGTGELFF. The chain is built from TRBV4-1 and TRBJ2-2; 13 bases match TRBD2. The germline gives CDR1 MGHRA, CDR2 YSYEKL. Trimming took 1 base from V and 5 from J; bases not matched to a gene: 10. The CDR3 is 19 amino acids.

The chain combines TRBV3-1 with TRBJ2-5, with 8 bases that match TRBD1. After removal of 4 bases from V and 6 bases from J, the junction contained 19 bases not matched to a gene. The CDR3 consists of 18 residues. Germline-derived CDR1 and CDR2 are LGHDT and YNNKEL (reference sequence). DNA of the CDR3: TGTGCCAGCAGCCCGGGACCCCCGTGGACAGGGACCTTAAAGACCCAGTACTTC. Its translation is CASSPGPPWTGTLKTQYF.

The V and J genes are TRBV29-1 and TRBJ2-1; TRBD1 matches at 7 bases. The CDR3 is 15 residues long. The germline CDR1 and CDR2 sequences are SQVTM and ANQGSEA. V lost 0 bases to trimming and J lost 6 bases; unmatched junction nucleotides: 8. The CDR3 region is CSVEEMTGRVNEQFF. The CDR3 region has the DNA TGCAGCGTTGAAGAGATGACAGGGCGCGTCAATGAGCAGTTCTTC.

The chain employs TRBV12-3 or TRBV12-4 and TRBJ2-5; a weak D match, TRBD2 (5 bases). The CDR3 totals 14 residues. V was pared by 6 bases and J by 5 bases, with 16 bases between. CDR3 protein: CASSPVGVGETQYF. In DNA, the CDR3 is TGTGCCAGCAGCCCGGTCGGGGTGGGGGAGACCCAGTACTTC.

This sequence joins TRBV30 and TRBJ1-2; D call uncertain. Between the trimmed V and J ends, which lost 1 base and 5 bases, there was a span of 11 bases. The CDR3 is made up of 13 amino acids. CDR1 and CDR2 from the germline V gene are GTSNPN and SVGIG (reference sequence). The CDR3 region is CAWSDSWWYGYTF. The CDR3 coding sequence is TGTGCCTGGAGTGACAGTTGGTGGTATGGCTACACCTTC.

This clonotype was seen ten or more times. The V call is TRBV10-3, the J call TRBJ1-4; D is undetermined. The CDR3 consists of 12 residues. Trimming removed 7 bases at V and 2 bases at J, with 5 bases between. CDR1 and CDR2 (germline): ENHRY, SYGVKD. CDR3 residues: CAIKDTNEKLFF. The CDR3 nucleotides are TGTGCCATCAAAGATACTAATGAAAAACTGTTTTTT.

This clonotype appeared a few times. The J gene is TRBJ2-7, the V gene TRBV20-1; 8 bases align to TRBD2. The CDR3 is made up of 15 amino acids. Germline-derived CDR1 and CDR2 are DFQATT and SNEGSKA (reference sequence). J lost 2 bases, V lost 6 bases, and 12 bases had no gene match. The DNA for the CDR3 is TGCAGTGCCGCCCGGACTAGCAAAGGCCCCTACGAGCAGTACTTC. Translated, it gives CSAARTSKGPYEQYF.

The chain has TRBV4-3 and TRBJ2-1, with TRBD2 as a possible D gene (5 bases). Germline CDR1 LGHNA, CDR2 YSLEER. The V end lost 1 base, the J end lost 9 bases, and 13 bases lay between the germline ends. This CDR3 spans 14 amino acids. CDR3 bases: TGCGCCAGCAGCCAAGTACTCCGCGCGGGTGAGCAGTTCTTC. Protein product: CASSQVLRAGEQFF.

The chain links TRBV6-2 or TRBV6-3 to TRBJ2-7; tentatively, D is TRBD1 (5 bases). Germline CDR1 MNHEY, CDR2 SVGEGT. The CDR3 is made up of 13 amino acids. Trimming took 2 bases from V and 6 from J, leaving 11 bases between them. The CDR3 region is CASSYLQGGEQYF. In DNA, the CDR3 is TGTGCCAGCAGTTACCTCCAGGGTGGCGAGCAGTACTTC.

This chain uses TRBV9 with TRBJ1-4; 11 bases match TRBD1. The length of the CDR3 is 15 residues. In germline, CDR1 is SGDLS, CDR2 YYNGEE. Trimming at V came to 2 bases and at J to 7 bases, leaving 4 bases not matched to a gene. Written as DNA, the CDR3 is TGTGCCAGCAGCGTTGGGACAGGGGGAAGTGAAAAACTGTTTTTT. Protein sequence: CASSVGTGGSEKLFF. Supplemented by reference TRBV9 and TRBJ1-4, the full variable domain reads DSGVTQTPKHLITATGQRVTLRCSPRSGDLSVYWYQQSLDQGLQFLIQYYNGEERAKGNILERFSAQQFPDLHSELNLSSLELGDSALYFCASSVGTGGSEKLFFGSGTQLSVL.

This clonotype was recorded at least ten times. The V call is TRBV18, the J call TRBJ2-7; a possible D gene is TRBD2 (6 bases). Germline-derived CDR1 and CDR2 are KGHSH and LQKENI. V lost 3 bases to trimming and J lost 4 bases, with 16 bases between them. The CDR3 runs to 15 residues. CDR3 bases: TGTGCCAGCTCACCGCCGACTGGGGCGGGGTACGAGCAGTACTTC. As protein: CASSPPTGAGYEQYF.

There are many counts of this clonotype. V is TRBV4-2 and J is TRBJ2-3, with a possible D match to TRBD2 (7 bases). The CDR3 totals 17 residues. The germline CDR1 and CDR2 sequences are LGHNA and YNFKEQ. V lost 5 bases and J 4 bases, leaving 22 bases between the germline ends. The CDR3 loop reads CASSAALLRGGADTQYF. The CDR3 bases are TGTGCCAGCAGCGCCGCCCTTCTGAGGGGGGGCGCAGATACGCAGTATTTT.

The V gene is TRBV5-5, the J gene TRBJ2-5; TRBD2 aligns across 8 bases. The CDR3 runs 14 residues. Trimming removed 4 bases from V and 1 base from J; junction bases left unmatched: 3. Per the germline V gene, CDR1 is SGHKS and CDR2 is YYEKEE (reference sequence). The CDR3, as DNA: TGTGCCAGCAGCATTGGACTAGCCCAAGAGACCCAGTACTTC. Amino acid sequence: CASSIGLAQETQYF. The complete variable domain, with remaining parts taken from reference TRBV5-5 and TRBJ2-5, reads DAGVTQSPTHLIKTRGQQVTLRCSPISGHKSVSWYQQVLGQGPQFIFQYYEKEERGRGNFPDRFSARQFPNYSSELNVNALLLGDSALYLCASSIGLAQETQYFGPGTRLLVL.

This clonotype was observed many times. This chain uses TRBV14 with TRBJ2-7, with 10 bases aligning to TRBD1. This CDR3 comprises 13 residues. The germline V gene encodes CDR1 SGHDN and CDR2 FVKESK. V lost 3 bases, J lost 9 bases, and 5 bases stayed unmatched. This chain's CDR3 is CASSHGQGGAQYF. As DNA, the CDR3 is TGTGCCAGCAGCCACGGACAGGGGGGTGCGCAGTACTTC.

This clonotype came up many times. This chain uses TRBV10-2 with TRBJ1-1; D is unresolved. The CDR3 is 14 residues long. V shed 7 bases and J shed 7 bases, with 19 bases lying between them. The germline CDR1 and CDR2 sequences are WSHSY and SAAADI. The CDR3 sequence: CASKNSGRAVEAFF. The CDR3 coding sequence is TGCGCCAGCAAAAATAGCGGGCGGGCGGTTGAAGCTTTCTTT.

This clonotype occurred many times. J is TRBJ1-3 and V is TRBV27; D unresolved. The CDR3 has 18 amino acids. Trimming removed 5 bases at V and 0 bases at J, with 20 bases between. Germline values: CDR1 MNHEY, CDR2 SMNVEV (reference sequence). The DNA of the CDR3 is TGTGCCAGCAGTCCTGAACCCTTGGCGGAGAGCTCTGGAAACACCATATATTTT. This translates into CASSPEPLAESSGNTIYF.

This clonotype was recorded many times. The genes are TRBV27 and TRBJ1-4; D unclear. The CDR3 extends over 18 amino acids. The V gene lost 6 bases and the J gene lost 3 bases, with 23 bases spanning the gap. Germline lookup yields CDR1 MNHEY and CDR2 SMNVEV (reference sequence). The CDR3: CASSRLLPPRPANEKLFF. In DNA, the CDR3 is TGTGCCAGCAGCCGGTTACTCCCTCCACGGCCCGCTAATGAAAAACTGTTTTTT.

This clonotype was seen a handful of times. The chain recombines TRBV7-9 with TRBJ2-3; either TRBD1 or TRBD2 may supply D (5 bases each). This CDR3 is 14 amino acids long. The V gene lost 0 bases and the J gene lost 7 bases, with 11 bases spanning the gap. CDR1 SEHNR and CDR2 FQNEAQ come from the germline V gene (reference sequence). The CDR3 DNA follows: TGTGCCAGCAGCTTAGCACGCCGGGGACATACGCAGTATTTT. It specifies CASSLARRGHTQYF.